Sequencing of this TCR beta chain was carried out in a study of blood T cell repertoires in COVID-19. Germline CDR1 GTSNPN, CDR2 SVGIG (reference sequence). This CDR3 comprises 11 residues. V lost 5 bases and J lost 10, with 9 bases in between. Clones were sequenced by immunoSEQ multiplex PCR, and TCRdb holds only the in-frame ones, with some missing. The sample holds under 100,000 clones, around 85% seen once. V usage is TRBV30 and J usage is TRBJ1-6; no reliable D call. The material sequenced was peripheral blood. This TCR was sampled from a man older than 75 with active or convalescent COVID-19. CDR3 amino acids: CAWARGSPLHF. CDR3 coding DNA: TGTGCCTGGGCCAGAGGGTCACCCCTCCACTTT. The complete variable domain, with remaining parts taken from reference TRBV30 and TRBJ1-6, reads SQTIHQWPATLVQPVGSPLSLECTVEGTSNPNLYWYRQAAGRGLQLLFYSVGIGQISSEVPQNLSASRPQDRQFILSSKKLLLSDSGFYLCAWARGSPLHFGNGTRLTVT.